This TCR beta chain is from a study of PD-1 blockade in mismatch repair-deficient tumors. Background on the study: Patients had more than ten mismatch repair-deficient cancer types, all previously treated and progressing.

Study-wide points: After pembrolizumab, tumor-resident clones rose rapidly, then generally contracted before radiologic responses.

As for this clone: What it binds is not known.

Trimming stripped 0 bases from V and 4 bases from J, with 16 bases between. Looked up from germline, CDR1 is GTSNPN and CDR2 is SVGIG (reference sequence). This CDR3 is 15 amino acids long. A few pembrolizumab responders had their TCRs sequenced. Data came from immunoSEQ multiplex PCR; TCRdb stores just in-frame clones and leaves some out. The table lists 30,000 to 45,000 clones, 75% to 90% of them singletons, with around 1% in the top ten. Sequencing was performed on PBMCs, taken roughly 40 weeks after starting pembrolizumab. This chain uses TRBV30 with TRBJ2-7, with D perhaps matching TRBD2 (7 bases). This TCR was sampled from an adult with mismatch repair-deficient cancer. CDR3 coding DNA: TGTGCCTGGAGTGTAGGGGGGGCAAATCTATACGAGCAGTACTTC. It is translated as CAWSVGGANLYEQYF.